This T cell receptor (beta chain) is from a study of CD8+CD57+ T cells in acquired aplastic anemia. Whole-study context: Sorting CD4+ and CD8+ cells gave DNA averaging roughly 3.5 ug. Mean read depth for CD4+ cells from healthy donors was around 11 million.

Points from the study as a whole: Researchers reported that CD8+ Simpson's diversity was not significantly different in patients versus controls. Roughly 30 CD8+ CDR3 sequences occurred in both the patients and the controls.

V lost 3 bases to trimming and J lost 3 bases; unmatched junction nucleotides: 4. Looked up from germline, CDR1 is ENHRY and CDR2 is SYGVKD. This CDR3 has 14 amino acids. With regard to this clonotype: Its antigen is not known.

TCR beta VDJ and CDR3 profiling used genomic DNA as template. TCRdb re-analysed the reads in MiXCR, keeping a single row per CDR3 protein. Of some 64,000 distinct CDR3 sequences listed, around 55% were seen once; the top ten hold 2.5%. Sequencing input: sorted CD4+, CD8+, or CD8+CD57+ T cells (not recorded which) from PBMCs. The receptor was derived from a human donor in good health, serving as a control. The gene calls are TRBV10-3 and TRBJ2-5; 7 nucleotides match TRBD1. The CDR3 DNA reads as TGTGCCATCAGTGATCCAGGGACAGAAGAGACCCAGTACTTC. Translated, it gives CAISDPGTEETQYF.